The source of this T cell receptor (beta chain) is a study of identical twins. Study-level points and caveats: With beta out-of-frame sequences, excess sharing by twins was weaker.

Template switching supplied a universal primer site; unique molecular identifiers were carried on the cDNA. TCRdb independently ran MiXCR on the 5' RACE reads; one entry per CDR3 protein. Among around 500,000 distinct CDR3 sequences, 14% were seen once, and the ten largest hold 0.52%. A few counts support this clonotype. Its target is unknown. The CDR3 has 15 amino acids. The V gene's germline CDR1 is MDHEN and CDR2 SYDVKM. Trimming at V came to 5 bases and at J to 4 bases, leaving 8 bases not matched to a gene. The sample was also reused in another study, on yellow fever vaccine responses in identical twins.

Source material: CD4+ T cells sorted from blood. The receptor was isolated from a woman between 18 and 29 years old in good health. This chain uses TRBV28 with TRBJ2-7; 10 bases map to TRBD2. The CDR3 bases are TGTGCCAGCAGTCCCCCCTCTAGCGGGAGTTACGAGCAGTACTTC. Its translation is CASSPPSSGSYEQYF.